This T cell receptor (beta chain) derives from a study of blood T cell repertoires in COVID-19. The repertoire was sequenced with immunoSEQ multiplex PCR; TCRdb's copy has only in-frame clones and lacks some. There are about 100,000 clones in the sample; roughly 85% occur only once, and around an eighth lies in the top ten. Trimming removed 1 base from V and 4 bases from J, with 8 bases in between. This CDR3 comprises 13 residues. Germline V gene lookup returns CDR1 MGHRA and CDR2 YSYEKL. This receptor was identified in a woman aged 70-85 years with acute or convalescent COVID-19. Sequenced sample: peripheral blood. The genes are TRBV4-1 and TRBJ2-7, with a possible D match to TRBD1 (6 bases). The CDR3 DNA follows: TGCGCCAGCAGCCAAGTCAGGGGATACGAGCAGTACGTC. This codes for CASSQVRGYEQYV.